These 18 T cell receptor beta chains came from one sample sequenced in a study of cytomegalovirus exposure and HLA in healthy donors. This table comes from immunoSEQ multiplex PCR, and its TCRdb copy is limited to in-frame clones, with some not included. The profile shows tens of thousands of clones, approximately 93% of them singletons. The material sequenced was PBMCs. Every receptor here comes from a young woman in good health and CMV-seronegative.

This clone occurred once. The chain joins TRBV5-1 to TRBJ1-3; the match to TRBD1 covers 9 bases. Germline trimming cut 5 bases from V and 6 bases from J; bases unmatched to any gene: 9. The germline CDR1 and CDR2 sequences are SGHRS and YFSETQ. This CDR3 is 15 amino acids long. Here the CDR3 reads CASRDPGTGKNTIYF. CDR3 in DNA: TGCGCCAGCAGGGACCCCGGGACAGGGAAAAACACCATATATTTT.

The J gene is TRBJ2-2, the V gene TRBV6-5; D unclear. CDR3 size: 13 residues. Looked up from germline, CDR1 is MNHEY and CDR2 is SVGAGI. Trimming pared 6 bases from V and 4 bases from J, leaving 9 bases between. The CDR3 bases are TGTGCCAGCAGGGCCCCGGGCACCGGGGAGCTGTTTTTT. Amino acids: CASRAPGTGELFF.

The rearrangement joins TRBV4-3 to TRBJ2-2, with 12 bases fitting TRBD2. The germline CDR1 and CDR2 sequences are LGHNA and YSLEER. This CDR3 region has 16 residues. J lost 6 bases, V lost 1 base, and 3 bases had no gene match. CDR3: CASSQALAGGPGELFF. Written as DNA, the CDR3 is TGCGCCAGCAGCCAAGCACTAGCGGGAGGACCCGGGGAGCTGTTTTTT.

This chain links TRBV14 with TRBJ1-2; D is uncertain. Germline V CDR1 and CDR2: SGHDN, FVKESK. V was cut by 4 bases and J by 5 bases, with 11 bases left in between. This CDR3 spans 13 amino acids. CDR3 sequence reads: CASSRALRYGYTF. The CDR3 bases are TGTGCCAGCAGCCGAGCACTTAGATATGGCTACACCTTC.

The gene calls are TRBV27 and TRBJ1-2; 8 bases are a match to TRBD1. V lost 4 bases and J lost 0; bases outside the gene matches: 4. This CDR3 contains 15 residues. From germline, CDR1 is MNHEY and CDR2 SMNVEV (reference sequence). This CDR3 is CASSSGQGSNYGYTF. For the CDR3, the DNA is TGTGCCAGCAGTTCAGGACAGGGTTCTAACTATGGCTACACCTTC.

This chain connects TRBV23-1 to TRBJ1-5; D unclear. TRBV23-1 is classed as an ORF, of uncertain function. This CDR3 region has 18 residues. The V end was cut by 0 bases, the J end by 6 bases, with 21 bases between. As DNA, the CDR3 is TGCGCCAGCAGTCAATCGGTTCACGTGGAGGTTTCGGTTCAGCCCCAGCATTTT. It codes for CASSQSVHVEVSVQPQHF.

The V and J genes are TRBV20-1 and TRBJ2-5; D call uncertain. Trimming stripped 2 bases from V and 4 bases from J, with 5 bases between. Germline V lookup: CDR1 DFQATT, CDR2 SNEGSKA (reference sequence). The CDR3 is 11 residues long. The CDR3 DNA sequence: TGCAGTGCTAGAAATCGAGAGACCCAGTACTTC. It encodes CSARNRETQYF.

J is TRBJ2-3 and V is TRBV5-4; tentatively, D is TRBD1 (5 bases). CDR1 is SGHNT, CDR2 YYREEE, per germline (reference sequence). V was cut by 3 bases and J by 8 bases, with 16 bases left in between. The CDR3 runs 14 residues. The CDR3 sequence is CASSSISQGFTQYF. CDR3 nucleotide sequence: TGTGCCAGCAGCTCGATATCTCAGGGTTTTACGCAGTATTTT.

The chain combines TRBV10-3 with TRBJ2-1; TRBD1 agrees at 11 bases. CDR1 and CDR2 from the germline V gene are ENHRY and SYGVKD. Trimming cost V 4 bases and J 8 bases; bases outside gene matches: 4. This CDR3 is 14 amino acids long. The CDR3 region is CAISGRTGGYEQFF. The CDR3 bases are TGTGCCATCAGTGGCCGGACAGGGGGCTATGAGCAGTTCTTC.

The rearrangement links TRBV2 to TRBJ1-4; 8 nucleotides agree with TRBD1. Germline V gene lookup returns CDR1 SNHLY and CDR2 FYNNEI. V shed 4 bases, J shed 2 bases, and the junction held 3 bases outside the gene matches. CDR3 length: 15 residues. The DNA for the CDR3 is TGTGCCAGCAGTGGATCAGGGGGCACTAATGAAAAACTGTTTTTT. Translation: CASSGSGGTNEKLFF.

The chain employs TRBV27 and TRBJ1-1, with a tentative D call TRBD1 (5 bases). CDR3 size: 14 residues. Germline CDR1 is MNHEY and CDR2 is SMNVEV (reference sequence). The V gene lost 10 bases and the J gene lost 1 base, with 16 bases spanning the gap. CDR3 coding DNA: TGTGCCACCCACCTCTGGGGGGAGAACACTGAAGCTTTCTTT. This codes for CATHLWGENTEAFF.

V and J are TRBV2 and TRBJ1-3, with TRBD1 identical over 7 bases. After removal of 6 bases from V and 1 base from J, the junction contained 6 bases not matched to a gene. The CDR3 has 15 residues. Germline values: CDR1 SNHLY, CDR2 FYNNEI. The CDR3 region has the DNA TGTGCCAGCAGGGTCACAGGGGCTTCTGGAAACACCATATATTTT. This gives the protein CASRVTGASGNTIYF. The entire variable domain, with the rest obtained from reference TRBV2 and TRBJ1-3, is as follows: EPEVTQTPSHQVTQMGQEVILRCVPISNHLYFYWYRQILGQKVEFLVSFYNNEISEKSEIFDDQFSVERPDGSNFTLKIRSTKLEDSAMYFCASRVTGASGNTIYFGEGSWLTVV.

This clone was found once. This chain uses TRBV5-1 with TRBJ2-7; weak D call: TRBD2 (6 bases). CDR3 length equals 14 residues. Germline-derived CDR1 and CDR2 are SGHRS and YFSETQ. The V end was cut by 8 bases, the J end by 6 bases, with 21 bases between. The CDR3, as DNA: TGCGCCAGTAGGGCGGTCGGGGGATCGGGCGAGCAGTACTTC. Its translation is CASRAVGGSGEQYF. The full variable domain, rest sourced from reference TRBV5-1 and TRBJ2-7, is KAGVTQTPRYLIKTRGQQVTLSCSPISGHRSVSWYQQTPGQGLQFLFEYFSETQRNKGNFPGRFSGRQFSNSRSEMNVSTLELGDSALYLCASRAVGGSGEQYFGPGTRLTVT.

The V and J genes are TRBV6-1 and TRBJ1-1; TRBD1 might be the D (6 bases). The CDR3 consists of 15 residues. The V end lost 2 bases, the J end lost 6 bases, and 16 bases lay between the germline ends. Germline CDR1 MNHNS, CDR2 SASEGT. The CDR3 spells CASSEWAGASPEAFF. The CDR3 DNA follows: TGTGCCAGCAGTGAATGGGCGGGGGCCTCACCTGAAGCTTTCTTT.

J is TRBJ2-1 and V is TRBV9; no clear D gene. In germline, CDR1 is SGDLS, CDR2 YYNGEE. V was clipped by 0 bases and J by 0 bases, with 13 bases between them. CDR3 length equals 17 residues. DNA of the CDR3: TGTGCCAGCAGCGTAGATGACTGGAAGAGCTCCTACAATGAGCAGTTCTTC. It is translated as CASSVDDWKSSYNEQFF.

This clone appeared once. V gene TRBV23-1 combines with J gene TRBJ1-3; TRBD1 matches 8 bases. TRBV23-1 is noted as an ORF with a role that remains uncertain. The CDR3 runs to 20 residues. Trimming at V came to 0 bases and at J to 2 bases, leaving 15 bases not matched to a gene. In DNA, the CDR3 is TGCGCCAGCAGTCAATCGGCGGTAGTTGGACAGGGAAGTGCTGGAAACACCATATATTTT. Protein sequence: CASSQSAVVGQGSAGNTIYF.

Only a few counts were recorded for this clone. The V call is TRBV5-1, the J call TRBJ2-1; 10 bases map to TRBD2. The V gene's germline CDR1 is SGHRS and CDR2 YFSETQ. The trim removed 0 bases at V and 6 bases at J, leaving 0 bases unmatched. This CDR3 comprises 14 residues. Written as DNA, the CDR3 is TGCGCCAGCAGCTTGGGGACTAGCGGCAATGAGCAGTTCTTC. It encodes CASSLGTSGNEQFF.

V and J are TRBV27 and TRBJ1-3; the D gene is possibly TRBD1 (5 bases). The V gene's germline CDR1 is MNHEY and CDR2 SMNVEV (reference sequence). Trimming pared 5 bases from V and 2 bases from J, leaving 10 bases between. CDR3 length: 14 residues. CDR3 in DNA: TGTGCCAGCAGTCCAGGGCAGGCTGGAAACACCATATATTTT. Amino acids: CASSPGQAGNTIYF.